This TCR beta chain was captured by sequencing in a study of T cell changes during pregnancy in multiple sclerosis. Clones were sequenced by immunoSEQ multiplex PCR, and TCRdb holds only the in-frame ones, with some missing. The table lists about 87,000 clones, just over 90% of them singletons, with under 1.5% in the top ten. Source: peripheral blood, taken in the third trimester of pregnancy. The source of this sequence is a female donor in good health, enrolled as a control in a pregnancy study.

CDR3 amino acids: CASSDPVAGWYEQYF. Here the CDR3 DNA reads TGTGCCAGCAGTGATCCCGTAGCGGGATGGTACGAGCAGTACTTC. The chain is built from TRBV2 and TRBJ2-7; 8 nucleotides agree with TRBD2. Trimming at V came to 3 bases and at J to 4 bases, leaving 8 bases not matched to a gene. Germline CDR1 and CDR2: SNHLY and FYNNEI. The CDR3 extends over 15 amino acids. The whole variable domain, filled in from reference TRBV2 and TRBJ2-7, reads EPEVTQTPSHQVTQMGQEVILRCVPISNHLYFYWYRQILGQKVEFLVSFYNNEISEKSEIFDDQFSVERPDGSNFTLKIRSTKLEDSAMYFCASSDPVAGWYEQYFGPGTRLTVT.